This T cell receptor beta chain was recorded in a study of blood T cell repertoires in COVID-19. For the study at large: Spain, Italy and the United States supplied samples that represented acute and convalescent COVID-19.

Repertoires were generated with immunoSEQ multiplex PCR, while TCRdb's copy carries only in-frame clones and drops some. The sample holds fewer than 200,000 clones, roughly 80% seen once. V was pared by 0 bases and J by 5 bases, with 8 bases between. Per the germline V gene, CDR1 is SGDLS and CDR2 is YYNGEE. This CDR3 is 13 amino acids long. The chain has TRBV9 and TRBJ2-5; the D is unclear. The sequencing sample was made of peripheral blood. This clonotype was obtained from a woman between 70 and 85 years old with acute or convalescent COVID-19. The CDR3 sequence: CASSVGGWETQYF. The CDR3 DNA sequence: TGTGCCAGCAGCGTAGGAGGTTGGGAGACCCAGTACTTC. The whole variable domain, filled in from reference TRBV9 and TRBJ2-5, reads DSGVTQTPKHLITATGQRVTLRCSPRSGDLSVYWYQQSLDQGLQFLIQYYNGEERAKGNILERFSAQQFPDLHSELNLSSLELGDSALYFCASSVGGWETQYFGPGTRLLVL.